These 30 T cell receptor beta chains originate from one sample sequenced in a study of OX40 agonist ivuxolimab in advanced cancers. This table comes from immunoSEQ multiplex PCR, and its TCRdb copy is limited to in-frame clones, with some not included. Here the sample spans under 90,000 clones, about 80% being singletons. Sample: CD4+ or CD8+ T cells sorted from blood, taken in a trial of the OX40 agonist ivuxolimab. The source of these receptors is an adult with an advanced solid tumor such as melanoma, head and neck, liver or kidney cancer.

The rearrangement joins TRBV7-8 to TRBJ2-7; D is possibly TRBD1 or TRBD2 (5 bases each). The V end lost 3 bases, the J end lost 5 bases, and 14 bases lay between the germline ends. The CDR3 length is 14 residues. In germline, CDR1 is SGHVS, CDR2 FQNEAQ. CDR3 bases: TGTGCCAGCAGCTTCGGGGACGGAATAAACGAGCAGTACTTC. This codes for CASSFGDGINEQYF.

On this clone itself: Different DNA sequences within this sample yield the same CDR3. The gene calls are TRBV18 and TRBJ2-5, with D maybe TRBD2 (5 bases). Trimming stripped 6 bases from V and 5 bases from J, with 10 bases between. CDR3 size: 12 residues. CDR1 is KGHSH, CDR2 LQKENI, per germline. DNA of the CDR3: TGTGCCAGCTCGCCCTCGGGGGAGACCCAGTACTTC. Its protein is CASSPSGETQYF.

The chain has TRBV7-2 and TRBJ1-1; TRBD1 agrees at 7 bases. Germline trimming cut 0 bases from V and 0 bases from J; bases unmatched to any gene: 1. The CDR3 length is 15 residues. CDR1 is SGHTA and CDR2 is FQGNSA in the germline V gene. CDR3 sequence (DNA): TGTGCCAGCAGCTTAGCGGGACAGCTGAACACTGAAGCTTTCTTT. It yields the protein CASSLAGQLNTEAFF.

This clone occurred a few times. V is TRBV5-6 and J is TRBJ1-5; D not resolved. Germline loops: CDR1 SGHDT, CDR2 YYEEEE. The CDR3 covers 14 residues. V lost 2 bases and J lost 2, with 8 bases in between. The chain's CDR3 is CASSFGGRNQPQHF. In DNA form, the CDR3 reads TGTGCCAGCAGCTTCGGCGGCCGCAATCAGCCCCAGCATTTT.

The CDR3 loop reads CASSPTTGDYNEQFF. The CDR3 nucleotides are TGTGCCAGCTCACCGACGACAGGGGACTACAATGAGCAGTTCTTC. The rearrangement uses TRBV18 and TRBJ2-1; 8 bases are shared with TRBD1. This CDR3 region has 15 residues. Germline CDR1 reads KGHSH; CDR2 reads LQKENI. The ends lost 3 bases at V and 3 bases at J; junction bases unmatched: 4.

The J gene is TRBJ1-6, the V gene TRBV9; D unclear. This CDR3 spans 13 amino acids. Germline CDR1 and CDR2: SGDLS and YYNGEE. CDR3 amino acids: CAVSSPLNSPLHF. The CDR3 bases are TGTGCGGTGTCCTCCCCCTTAAATTCACCCCTCCACTTT.

The gene calls are TRBV7-9 and TRBJ2-2; D uncertain. Trimming removed 5 bases from V and 0 bases from J, with 10 bases in between. There are 15 residues in the CDR3. The germline gives CDR1 SEHNR, CDR2 FQNEAQ (reference sequence). CDR3 residues: CASSPRSTNTGELFF. The CDR3 DNA reads as TGTGCCAGCAGCCCCCGGTCCACGAACACCGGGGAGCTGTTTTTT.

The chain carries TRBV6-5 and TRBJ1-3, with 7 bases matching TRBD1. Per germline, CDR1 MNHEY and CDR2 SVGAGI. The CDR3 extends over 15 amino acids. The trim removed 2 bases at V and 1 base at J, leaving 2 bases unmatched. The CDR3: CASSYRGPSGNTIYF. CDR3 bases: TGTGCCAGCAGTTACAGGGGGCCTTCTGGAAACACCATATATTTT.

The chain uses TRBV2 and TRBJ1-5; no clear D. V was pared by 7 bases and J by 3 bases, with 16 bases between. Germline lookup yields CDR1 SNHLY and CDR2 FYNNEI. The CDR3 consists of 15 residues. The CDR3: CASIPTDGSNQPQHF. The CDR3 DNA follows: TGTGCCAGCATCCCGACCGATGGCTCCAATCAGCCCCAGCATTTT.

The rearrangement links TRBV10-3 to TRBJ2-7, with no clear D. The length of the CDR3 is 11 residues. CDR1 is ENHRY, CDR2 SYGVKD, per germline. Trimming left V 10 bases short and J 5 bases short, with 12 bases between. Here the CDR3 DNA reads TGTGCCACCGCTGAAACAAACGAGCAGTACTTC. Its translation is CATAETNEQYF.

The chain combines TRBV5-6 with TRBJ2-1; D might be TRBD1 or TRBD2, each matching 5 bases. Looked up from germline, CDR1 is SGHDT and CDR2 is YYEEEE. The CDR3 extends over 16 amino acids. The ends were cut back, 3 bases at V and 1 base at J, with 14 bases in the middle. Here the CDR3 DNA reads TGTGCCAGCAGCTGGAGTACGGGGCTATCCTACAATGAGCAGTTCTTC. Encoded protein: CASSWSTGLSYNEQFF.

The rearrangement joins TRBV6-5 to TRBJ2-5; 13 nucleotides match TRBD2. V lost 5 bases to trimming and J lost 4 bases; unmatched junction nucleotides: 4. CDR3 length: 15 amino acids. Germline assignment: CDR1 MNHEY and CDR2 SVGAGI. The CDR3 is CASSLTSGGLETQYF. The CDR3 nucleotides are TGTGCCAGCAGTCTGACTAGCGGGGGGTTAGAGACCCAGTACTTC.

The rearrangement joins TRBV27 to TRBJ2-3, with D tentatively TRBD1 (5 bases). Per the germline V gene, CDR1 is MNHEY and CDR2 is SMNVEV (reference sequence). This CDR3 spans 13 amino acids. V lost 2 bases and J lost 5, with 8 bases in between. The CDR3 DNA reads as TGTGCCAGCAGTTTACTAGGACAAGATACGCAGTATTTT. It is translated as CASSLLGQDTQYF.

This clone has a handful of counts. The chain has TRBV2 and TRBJ1-5; perhaps TRBD1 as D (6 bases). The V end lost 8 bases, the J end lost 4 bases, and 18 bases lay between the germline ends. The length of the CDR3 is 15 residues. Germline V CDR1 and CDR2: SNHLY, FYNNEI. The CDR3 here is CASRQGSTGNQPQHF. The CDR3 DNA reads TGTGCCAGCCGGCAGGGGAGCACCGGGAATCAGCCCCAGCATTTT.

The rearrangement joins TRBV15 to TRBJ2-1; D is possibly TRBD2 (6 bases). The CDR3 is made up of 15 amino acids. Germline assignment: CDR1 LNHNV and CDR2 YYDKDF (reference sequence). The V and J ends lost 8 bases and 5 bases respectively, with 19 bases between them. The CDR3: CATGGRIAPDNEQFF. The CDR3 region has the DNA TGTGCCACCGGGGGGAGGATCGCACCTGACAATGAGCAGTTCTTC.

J is TRBJ2-7 and V is TRBV5-8; TRBD1 aligns across 7 bases. CDR1 is SGHTS, CDR2 YDEGEE, per germline. V gave up 2 bases and J gave up 3 bases; unmatched junction bases: 2. This CDR3 has 13 amino acids. The CDR3 reads CASSFDRVYEQYF. The CDR3 region has the DNA TGTGCCAGCAGCTTCGACAGGGTCTACGAGCAGTACTTC.

As DNA, the CDR3 is TGTGCCAGCAGCTTCCGGACTAGCGGGGGTGGAGAGACCCAGTACTTC. It encodes CASSFRTSGGGETQYF. The rearrangement links TRBV5-6 to TRBJ2-5, with 13 positions matching TRBD2. Germline V gene data show CDR1 as SGHDT and CDR2 as YYEEEE. The V gene end was trimmed by 2 bases and the J gene end by 4 bases; junction bases not matched to a gene: 5. The CDR3 contains 16 residues.

The V and J genes are TRBV9 and TRBJ1-5, with TRBD1 matching over 8 bases. CDR1 is SGDLS, CDR2 YYNGEE, per germline. V trimming: 0 bases; J trimming: 4 bases; junction bases outside the gene matches: 3. The CDR3 has 15 amino acids. Written as DNA, the CDR3 is TGTGCCAGCAGCGTAGGTCAGGGGGCTAATCAGCCCCAGCATTTT. Amino acid sequence: CASSVGQGANQPQHF.

The CDR3 sequence is CASTRIGGGKETQYF. CDR3 bases: TGTGCCAGCACCCGGATTGGGGGCGGAAAGGAGACCCAGTACTTC. The chain joins TRBV28 to TRBJ2-5, with D perhaps TRBD1 (6 bases). Trimming stripped 7 bases from V and 5 bases from J, with 20 bases between. Germline V lookup: CDR1 MDHEN, CDR2 SYDVKM. This CDR3 region has 15 residues.

This rearrangement joins TRBV11-3 to TRBJ2-3, with D possibly matching TRBD1 (5 bases). V lost 6 bases and J lost 4, with 14 bases in between. There are 14 residues in the CDR3. CDR1 SGHNT and CDR2 YENEEA come from the germline V gene. The CDR3 spells CASSLGQAADTQYF. The CDR3, as DNA: TGTGCCAGCAGTCTGGGGCAGGCCGCAGATACGCAGTATTTT.

Only a few counts were recorded for this clone. CDR3 bases: TGCGCCAGCAGTCTAGGCATGGCGGGGGGCTTCCAAGAGACCCAGTACTTC. Protein: CASSLGMAGGFQETQYF. This chain links TRBV5-1 with TRBJ2-5; 8 nucleotides align to TRBD2. The ends lost 5 bases at V and 1 base at J; junction bases unmatched: 13. Per germline, CDR1 SGHRS and CDR2 YFSETQ. The CDR3 length is 17 residues.

The chain uses TRBV5-5 and TRBJ1-4; D might be TRBD1 (6 bases). The CDR3 consists of 15 residues. The germline gives CDR1 SGHKS, CDR2 YYEKEE (reference sequence). The V end was cut by 0 bases, the J end by 5 bases, with 11 bases between. The CDR3 reads CASSLVQGKNEKLFF. CDR3 DNA sequence: TGTGCCAGCAGCTTGGTACAGGGTAAAAATGAAAAACTGTTTTTT.

This rearrangement joins TRBV20-1 to TRBJ1-6; D remains ambiguous. V dropped 6 bases and J dropped 8 bases, with 8 bases sitting between them. This CDR3 is 11 amino acids long. The germline V gene encodes CDR1 DFQATT and CDR2 SNEGSKA (reference sequence). CDR3 nucleotide sequence: TGCAGTGCCCGTACCGATTCACCCCTCCACTTT. This sequence encodes CSARTDSPLHF.

The genes are TRBV29-1 and TRBJ1-2; TRBD1 is a possible D gene (5 bases). The V end lost 6 bases, the J end lost 3 bases, and 14 bases lay between the germline ends. This CDR3 region has 13 residues. Germline V gene sequence: CDR1 SQVTM, CDR2 ANQGSEA. In DNA, the CDR3 is TGCAGCGTAGTTCGGGGCGCGGACTATGGCTACACCTTC. Translated: CSVVRGADYGYTF. Based on the CDR3 plus reference TRBV29-1 and TRBJ1-2, the full variable domain is SAVISQKPSRDICQRGTSLTIQCQVDSQVTMMFWYRQQPGQSLTLIATANQGSEATYESGFVIDKFPISRPNLTFSTLTVSNMSPEDSSIYLCSVVRGADYGYTFGSGTRLTVV.

The chain links TRBV6-1 to TRBJ2-7; TRBD1 or TRBD2 may be the D gene (5 bases each). Trimming pared 7 bases from V and 3 bases from J, leaving 13 bases between. The CDR3 is 13 residues long. The V gene's germline CDR1 is MNHNS and CDR2 SASEGT. The CDR3 sequence is CASTGRGGYEQYF. CDR3 bases: TGTGCCAGCACGGGTCGGGGCGGCTACGAGCAGTACTTC.

The genes are TRBV6-5 and TRBJ2-7; a possible D gene is TRBD1 (6 bases). CDR3 size: 15 residues. CDR1 and CDR2 from the germline V gene are MNHEY and SVGAGI. The V gene lost 1 base and the J gene lost 2 bases, with 12 bases spanning the gap. CDR3: CASSYLQGSPYEQYF. DNA for the CDR3: TGTGCCAGCAGTTACTTACAGGGTAGCCCCTACGAGCAGTACTTC.

The genes are TRBV28 and TRBJ2-7, with D unresolved. Trimming left V 9 bases short and J 2 bases short, with 11 bases between. The V gene's germline CDR1 is MDHEN and CDR2 SYDVKM. The CDR3 has 12 residues. The CDR3 region has the DNA TGTGCCAGGGAGACGGTTACCTACGAGCAGTACTTC. Its protein is CARETVTYEQYF.

The genes are TRBV6-6 and TRBJ2-6; TRBD1 might be the D (5 bases). The CDR3 consists of 14 residues. The germline V gene encodes CDR1 MNHNY and CDR2 SVGAGI (reference sequence). Between the trimmed V and J ends, which lost 8 bases and 4 bases, there was a span of 12 bases. CDR3 sequence reads: CASLLGAGANVLTF. CDR3 nucleotides: TGTGCCAGCCTCCTAGGGGCCGGGGCCAACGTCCTGACTTTC.

The chain has TRBV4-1 and TRBJ2-4; perhaps TRBD2 as D (6 bases). V gave up 3 bases and J gave up 1 base, with 16 bases separating them. CDR3 length equals 17 residues. Germline V CDR1 and CDR2: MGHRA, YSYEKL. CDR3 protein: CASSQGLGVGAKNIQYF. As DNA, the CDR3 is TGCGCCAGCAGCCAGGGACTGGGGGTCGGGGCCAAAAACATTCAGTACTTC.

This clone has a single count. The rearrangement links TRBV19 to TRBJ1-2; D perhaps matches TRBD1 (5 bases). The germline V gene has CDR1 LNHDA and CDR2 SQIVND (reference sequence). Deletions cut 8 bases from V and 8 bases from J, with 9 bases between. The CDR3 contains 10 residues. CDR3 in amino acids: CASHEGGYTF. CDR3 coding DNA: TGTGCCAGTCACGAGGGGGGCTACACCTTC.